This T cell receptor (beta chain) was documented in a study of blood T cell repertoires in COVID-19. Study-wide background: The United States, Italy and Spain supplied acute and convalescent COVID-19 samples. In each case, the material was cDNA or gDNA derived from T cells, B-cell-depleted T cells, or PBMCs.

This clone occurred once. The CDR3 runs 10 residues. The ends were cut back, 8 bases at V and 8 bases at J, with 9 bases in the middle. The germline V gene encodes CDR1 MDHEN and CDR2 SYDVKM. The study drew participants aged about 18 to 95 years from 20 to 30 US areas. In the authors' methods: Reference gene primer amplification gave nucleated cell count estimates. TCRdb's table, derived via immunoSEQ multiplex PCR, lists solely in-frame clones and lacks some. That table is the source of V, J and clone size, and D and trimming were worked out from the DNA. The data hold over 200,000 clones, with approximately 90% observed a single time.

The sequencing input was PBMCs or T cells enriched from blood (not recorded which). The chain links TRBV28 to TRBJ1-2, with D unresolved. This TCR derives from a human donor in a cohort exposed to, infected with or recovered from COVID-19 (not recorded which). The donor label of this sample is uncertain. The CDR3: CASREGGYTF. CDR3 DNA: TGTGCCAGCCGGGAGGGCGGCTACACCTTC.